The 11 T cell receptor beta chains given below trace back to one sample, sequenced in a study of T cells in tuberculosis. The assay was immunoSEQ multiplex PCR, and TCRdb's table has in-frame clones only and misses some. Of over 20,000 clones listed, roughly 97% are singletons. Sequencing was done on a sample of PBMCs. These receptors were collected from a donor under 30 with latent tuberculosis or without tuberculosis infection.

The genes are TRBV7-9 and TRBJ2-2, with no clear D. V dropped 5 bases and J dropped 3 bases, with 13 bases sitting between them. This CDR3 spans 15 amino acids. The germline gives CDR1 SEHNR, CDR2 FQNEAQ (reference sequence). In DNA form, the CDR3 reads TGTGCCAGCAGCCCGCTGACACAGTACACCGGGGAGCTGTTTTTT. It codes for CASSPLTQYTGELFF.

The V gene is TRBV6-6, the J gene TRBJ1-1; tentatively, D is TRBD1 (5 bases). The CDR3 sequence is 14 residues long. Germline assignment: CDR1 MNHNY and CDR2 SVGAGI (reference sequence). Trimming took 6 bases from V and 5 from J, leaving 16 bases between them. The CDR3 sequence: CASRPAGFRTEAFF. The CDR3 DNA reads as TGTGCCAGCAGACCCGCAGGGTTTAGGACTGAAGCTTTCTTT.

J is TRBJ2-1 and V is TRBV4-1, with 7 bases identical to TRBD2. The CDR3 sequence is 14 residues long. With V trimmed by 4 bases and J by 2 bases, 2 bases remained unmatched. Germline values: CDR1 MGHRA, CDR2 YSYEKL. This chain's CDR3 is CASSPGGPYNEQFF. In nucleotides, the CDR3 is TGCGCCAGCAGCCCGGGGGGTCCCTACAATGAGCAGTTCTTC.

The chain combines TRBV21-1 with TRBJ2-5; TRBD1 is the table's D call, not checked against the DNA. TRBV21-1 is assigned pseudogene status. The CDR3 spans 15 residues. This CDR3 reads CASSNNSRDRRTQYF. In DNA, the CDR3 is TGTGCCAGCAGCAATAATTCCAGGGATCGCCGGACCCAGTACTTC.

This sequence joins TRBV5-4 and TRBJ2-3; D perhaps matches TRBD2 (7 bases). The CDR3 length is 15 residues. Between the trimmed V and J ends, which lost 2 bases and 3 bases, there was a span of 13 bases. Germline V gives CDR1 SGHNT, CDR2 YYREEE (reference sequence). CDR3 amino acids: CASSLGGGGTDTQYF. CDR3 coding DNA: TGTGCCAGCAGCTTAGGGGGGGGTGGTACAGATACGCAGTATTTT.

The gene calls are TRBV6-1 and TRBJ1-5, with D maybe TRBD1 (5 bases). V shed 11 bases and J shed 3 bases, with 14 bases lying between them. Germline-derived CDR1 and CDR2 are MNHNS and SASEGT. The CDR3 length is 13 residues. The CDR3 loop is CASRQGYNQPQHF. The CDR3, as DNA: TGTGCCTCGAGGCAGGGTTACAATCAGCCCCAGCATTTT.

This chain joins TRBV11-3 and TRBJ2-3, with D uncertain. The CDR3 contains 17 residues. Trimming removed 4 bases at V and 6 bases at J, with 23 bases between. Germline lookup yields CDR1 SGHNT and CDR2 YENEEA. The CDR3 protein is CASSSMVRPPSADTQYF. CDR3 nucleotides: TGTGCCAGCAGCTCAATGGTACGCCCCCCATCTGCGGATACGCAGTATTTT.

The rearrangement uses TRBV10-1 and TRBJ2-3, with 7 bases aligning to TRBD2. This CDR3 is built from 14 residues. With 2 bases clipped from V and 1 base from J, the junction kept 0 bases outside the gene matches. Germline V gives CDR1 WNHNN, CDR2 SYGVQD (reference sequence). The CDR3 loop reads CASSEAGGTDTQYF. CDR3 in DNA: TGCGCCAGCAGTGAGGCGGGGGGCACAGATACGCAGTATTTT.

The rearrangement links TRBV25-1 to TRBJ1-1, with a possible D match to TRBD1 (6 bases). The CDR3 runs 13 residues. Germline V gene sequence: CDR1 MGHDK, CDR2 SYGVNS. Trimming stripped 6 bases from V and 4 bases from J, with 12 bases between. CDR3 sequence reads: CASRKGGSTEAFF. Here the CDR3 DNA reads TGTGCCAGCAGAAAAGGGGGATCCACTGAAGCTTTCTTT.

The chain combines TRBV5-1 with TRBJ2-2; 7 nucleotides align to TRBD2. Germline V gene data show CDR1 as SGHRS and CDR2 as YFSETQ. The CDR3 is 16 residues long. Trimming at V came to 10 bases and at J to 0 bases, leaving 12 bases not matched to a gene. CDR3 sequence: CASSASGDTNTGELFF. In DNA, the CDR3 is TGCGCCTCATCAGCTAGCGGAGATACGAACACCGGGGAGCTGTTTTTT.

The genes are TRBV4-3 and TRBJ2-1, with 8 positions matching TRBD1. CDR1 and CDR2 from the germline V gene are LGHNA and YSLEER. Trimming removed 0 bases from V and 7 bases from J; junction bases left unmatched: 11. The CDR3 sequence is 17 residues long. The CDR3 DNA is TGCGCCAGCAGCCAAGATTTGATCAGGGGGCTGATTAATGAGCAGTTCTTC. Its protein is CASSQDLIRGLINEQFF.